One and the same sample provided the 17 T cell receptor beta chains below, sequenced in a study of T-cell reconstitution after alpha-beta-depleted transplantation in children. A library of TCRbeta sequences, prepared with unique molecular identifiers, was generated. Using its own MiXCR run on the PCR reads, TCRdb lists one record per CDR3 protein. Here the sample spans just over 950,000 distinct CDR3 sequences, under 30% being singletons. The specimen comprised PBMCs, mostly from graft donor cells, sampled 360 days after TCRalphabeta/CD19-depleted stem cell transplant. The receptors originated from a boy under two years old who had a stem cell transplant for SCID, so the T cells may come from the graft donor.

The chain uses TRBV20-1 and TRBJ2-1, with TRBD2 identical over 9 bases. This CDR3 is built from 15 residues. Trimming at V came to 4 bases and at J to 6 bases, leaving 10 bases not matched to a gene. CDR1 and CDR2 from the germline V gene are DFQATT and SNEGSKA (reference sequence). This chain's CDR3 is CSATSTAGGPNEQFF. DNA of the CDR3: TGCAGTGCTACGTCTACGGCGGGGGGGCCCAATGAGCAGTTCTTC.

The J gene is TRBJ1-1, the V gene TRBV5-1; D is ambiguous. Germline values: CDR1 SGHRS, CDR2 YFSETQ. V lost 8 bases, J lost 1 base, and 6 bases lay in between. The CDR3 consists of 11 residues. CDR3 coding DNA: TGCGCCAGGATGGAGAACACTGAAGCTTTCTTT. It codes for CARMENTEAFF. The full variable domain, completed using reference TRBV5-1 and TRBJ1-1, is KAGVTQTPRYLIKTRGQQVTLSCSPISGHRSVSWYQQTPGQGLQFLFEYFSETQRNKGNFPGRFSGRQFSNSRSEMNVSTLELGDSALYLCARMENTEAFFGQGTRLTVV.

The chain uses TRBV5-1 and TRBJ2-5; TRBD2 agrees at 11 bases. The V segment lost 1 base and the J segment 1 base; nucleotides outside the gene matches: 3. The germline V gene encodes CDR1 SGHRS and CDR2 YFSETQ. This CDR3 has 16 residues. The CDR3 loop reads CASSLSSGGFQETQYF. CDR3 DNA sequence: TGCGCCAGCAGCTTGTCTAGCGGGGGGTTCCAAGAGACCCAGTACTTC.

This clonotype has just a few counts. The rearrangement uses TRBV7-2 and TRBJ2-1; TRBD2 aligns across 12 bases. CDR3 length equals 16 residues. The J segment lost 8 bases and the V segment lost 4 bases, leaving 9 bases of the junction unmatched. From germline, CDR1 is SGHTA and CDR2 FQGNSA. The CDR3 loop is CASSSLAGGPSDEQFF. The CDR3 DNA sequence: TGTGCCAGCAGCTCACTAGCGGGGGGCCCCAGCGATGAGCAGTTCTTC.

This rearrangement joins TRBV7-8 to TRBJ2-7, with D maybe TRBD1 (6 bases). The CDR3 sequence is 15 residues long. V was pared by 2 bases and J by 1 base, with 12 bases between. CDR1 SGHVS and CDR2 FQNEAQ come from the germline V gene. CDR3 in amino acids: CASSLPQGPSYEQYF. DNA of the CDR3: TGTGCCAGCAGCTTACCACAGGGCCCTTCCTACGAGCAGTACTTC.

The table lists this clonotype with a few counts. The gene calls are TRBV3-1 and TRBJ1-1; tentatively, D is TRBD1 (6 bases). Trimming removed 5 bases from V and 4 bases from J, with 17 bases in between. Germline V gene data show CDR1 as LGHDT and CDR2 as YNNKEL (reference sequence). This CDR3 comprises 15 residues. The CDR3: CASSNTGSGGTEAFF. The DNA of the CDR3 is TGTGCCAGCAGCAATACAGGGTCTGGGGGCACTGAAGCTTTCTTT.

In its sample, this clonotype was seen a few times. The CDR3 nucleotides read TGCAGCGTCGGAACAGGCTCCTACGAGCAGTACTTC. Amino acid sequence: CSVGTGSYEQYF. This chain links TRBV29-1 with TRBJ2-7, with a tentative D call TRBD1 (5 bases). This CDR3 is 12 amino acids long. Germline CDR1 and CDR2: SQVTM and ANQGSEA. Between the trimmed V and J ends, which lost 6 bases and 0 bases, there was a span of 9 bases.

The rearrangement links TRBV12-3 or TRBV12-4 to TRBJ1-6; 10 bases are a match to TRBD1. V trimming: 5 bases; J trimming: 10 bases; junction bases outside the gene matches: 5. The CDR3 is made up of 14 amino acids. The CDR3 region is CASSRQGAGSPLHF. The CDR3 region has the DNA TGTGCCAGCAGTAGACAGGGGGCTGGGTCACCCCTCCACTTT.

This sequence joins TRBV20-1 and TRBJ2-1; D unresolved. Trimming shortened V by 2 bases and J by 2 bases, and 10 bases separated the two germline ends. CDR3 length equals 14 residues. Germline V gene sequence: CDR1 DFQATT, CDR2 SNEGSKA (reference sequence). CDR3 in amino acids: CSARRLPTYNEQFF. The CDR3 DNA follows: TGCAGTGCTAGACGCCTACCCACCTACAATGAGCAGTTCTTC.

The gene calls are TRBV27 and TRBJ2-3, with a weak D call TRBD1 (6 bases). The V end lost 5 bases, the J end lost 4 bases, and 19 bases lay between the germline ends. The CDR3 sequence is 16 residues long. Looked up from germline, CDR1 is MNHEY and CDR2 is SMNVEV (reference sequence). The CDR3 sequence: CASSGDRRIVSDTQYF. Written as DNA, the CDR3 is TGTGCCAGCAGTGGCGACAGGCGGATAGTATCAGATACGCAGTATTTT.

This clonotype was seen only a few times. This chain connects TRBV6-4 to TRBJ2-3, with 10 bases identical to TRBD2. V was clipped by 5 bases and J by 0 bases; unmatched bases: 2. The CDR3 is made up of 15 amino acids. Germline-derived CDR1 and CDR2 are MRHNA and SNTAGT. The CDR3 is CASSTSGASTDTQYF. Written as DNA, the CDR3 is TGTGCCAGCAGTACTAGCGGGGCTAGCACAGATACGCAGTATTTT.

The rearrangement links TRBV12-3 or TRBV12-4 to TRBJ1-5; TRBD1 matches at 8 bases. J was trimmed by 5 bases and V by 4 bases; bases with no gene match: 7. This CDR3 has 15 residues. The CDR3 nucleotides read TGTGCCAGCAGTTCCTTGGGACAGGCACATCAGCCCCAGCATTTT. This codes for CASSSLGQAHQPQHF.

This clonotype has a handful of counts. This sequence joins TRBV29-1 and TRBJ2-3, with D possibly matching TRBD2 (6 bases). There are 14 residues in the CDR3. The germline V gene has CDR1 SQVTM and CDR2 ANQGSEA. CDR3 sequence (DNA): TGCACCACGGCGGGGCGGACGAGGTTGGATACGCAGTATTTT. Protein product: CTTAGRTRLDTQYF.

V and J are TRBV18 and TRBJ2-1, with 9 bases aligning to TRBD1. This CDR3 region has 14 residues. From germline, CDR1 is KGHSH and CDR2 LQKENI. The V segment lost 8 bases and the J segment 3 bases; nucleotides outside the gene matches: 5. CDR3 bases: TGTGCCAGCACAGGGGGCCCGATCTACAATGAGCAGTTCTTC. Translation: CASTGGPIYNEQFF. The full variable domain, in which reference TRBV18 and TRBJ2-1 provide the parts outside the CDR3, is NAGVMQNPRHLVRRRGQEARLRCSPMKGHSHVYWYRQLPEEGLKFMVYLQKENIIDESGMPKERFSAEFPKEGPSILRIQQVVRGDSAAYFCASTGGPIYNEQFFGPGTRLTVL.

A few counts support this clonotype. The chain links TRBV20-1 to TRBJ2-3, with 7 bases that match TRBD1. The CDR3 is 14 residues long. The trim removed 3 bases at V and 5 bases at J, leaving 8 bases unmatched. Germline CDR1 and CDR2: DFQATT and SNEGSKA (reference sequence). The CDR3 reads CSASRRGQVDTQYF. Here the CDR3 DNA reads TGCAGTGCTAGTCGTAGGGGGCAAGTAGATACGCAGTATTTT.

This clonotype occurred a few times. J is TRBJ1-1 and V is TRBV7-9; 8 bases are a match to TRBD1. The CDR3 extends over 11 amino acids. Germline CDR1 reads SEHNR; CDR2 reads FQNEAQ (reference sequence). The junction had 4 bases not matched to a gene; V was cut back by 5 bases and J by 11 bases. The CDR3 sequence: CASSHRDRAFF. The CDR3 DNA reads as TGTGCCAGCAGCCACCGGGACAGGGCTTTCTTT.

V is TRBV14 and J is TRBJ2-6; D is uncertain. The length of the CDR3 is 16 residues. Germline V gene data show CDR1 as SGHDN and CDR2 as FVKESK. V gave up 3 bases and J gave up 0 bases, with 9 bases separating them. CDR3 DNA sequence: TGTGCCAGCAGCCAGAAGTCTTACTCTGGGGCCAACGTCCTGACTTTC. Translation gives CASSQKSYSGANVLTF.